This T cell receptor (beta chain) is from a study of T cell changes during pregnancy in multiple sclerosis. This clone was observed a handful of times. One end of the junction fails to match germline, which may point to a read error. This CDR3 is built from 16 residues. Germline V lookup: CDR1 SNHLY, CDR2 FYNNEI. Only in-frame clones appear in the TCRdb table, and some are missing; sequencing was by immunoSEQ multiplex PCR. There are fewer than 70,000 clones in the sample; 92% occur only once, and less than 3% lies in the top ten. The receptor was isolated from a female donor in good health, enrolled as a control in a pregnancy study. Here the sequenced sample was peripheral blood, taken in the second trimester of pregnancy. The V and J genes are TRBV2 and TRBJ2-7; 9 bases line up with TRBD2. The CDR3 nucleotides read TGTGCCAGCAGTGATGCCGTGACTAGCGGTTACTACGAGCAGCACTTC. It encodes CASSDAVTSGYYEQHF.